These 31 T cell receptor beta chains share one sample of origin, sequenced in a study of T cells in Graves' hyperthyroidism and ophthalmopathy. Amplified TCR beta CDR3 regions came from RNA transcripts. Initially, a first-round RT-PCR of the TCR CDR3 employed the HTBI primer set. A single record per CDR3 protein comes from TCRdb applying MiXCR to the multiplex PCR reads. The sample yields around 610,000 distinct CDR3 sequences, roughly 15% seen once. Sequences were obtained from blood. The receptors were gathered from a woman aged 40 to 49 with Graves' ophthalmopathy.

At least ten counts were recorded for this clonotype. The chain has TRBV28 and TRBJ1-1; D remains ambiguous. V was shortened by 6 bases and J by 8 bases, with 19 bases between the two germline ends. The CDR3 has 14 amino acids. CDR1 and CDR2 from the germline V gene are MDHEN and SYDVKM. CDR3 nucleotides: TGTGCCAGCAGCCTCACCTCTCCGAGACGGGAAGCTTTCTTT. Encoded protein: CASSLTSPRREAFF.

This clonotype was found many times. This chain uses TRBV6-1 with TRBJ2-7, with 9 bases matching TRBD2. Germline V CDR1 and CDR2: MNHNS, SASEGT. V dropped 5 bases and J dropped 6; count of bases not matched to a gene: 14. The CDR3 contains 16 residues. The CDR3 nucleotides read TGTGCCAGCAGTCCCTTCGGCCTAGCGGGATCCCTCGAGCAGTACTTC. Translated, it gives CASSPFGLAGSLEQYF.

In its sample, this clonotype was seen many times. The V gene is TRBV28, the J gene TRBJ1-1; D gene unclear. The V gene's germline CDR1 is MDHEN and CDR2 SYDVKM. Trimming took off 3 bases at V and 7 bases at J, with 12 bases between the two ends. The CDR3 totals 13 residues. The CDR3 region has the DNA TGTGCCAGCAGTTTTCAGCTCGACCTTGAAGCTTTCTTT. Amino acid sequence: CASSFQLDLEAFF.

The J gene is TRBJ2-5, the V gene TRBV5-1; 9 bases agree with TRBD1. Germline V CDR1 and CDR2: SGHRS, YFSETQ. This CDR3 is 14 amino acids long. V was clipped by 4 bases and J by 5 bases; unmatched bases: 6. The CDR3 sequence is CASSPRTGDETQYF. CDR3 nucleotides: TGCGCCAGCAGCCCACGGACAGGGGATGAGACCCAGTACTTC.

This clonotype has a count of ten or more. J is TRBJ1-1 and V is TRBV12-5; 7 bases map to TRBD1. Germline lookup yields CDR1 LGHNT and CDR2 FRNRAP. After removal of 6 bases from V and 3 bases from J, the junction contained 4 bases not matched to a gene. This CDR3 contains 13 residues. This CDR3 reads CASGITGDTEAFF. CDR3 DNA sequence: TGTGCTAGTGGGATTACAGGGGACACTGAAGCTTTCTTT. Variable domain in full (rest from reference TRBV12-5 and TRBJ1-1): DARVTQTPRHKVTEMGQEVTMRCQPILGHNTVFWYRQTMMQGLELLAYFRNRAPLDDSGMPKDRFSAEMPDATLATLKIQPSEPRDSAVYFCASGITGDTEAFFGQGTRLTVV.

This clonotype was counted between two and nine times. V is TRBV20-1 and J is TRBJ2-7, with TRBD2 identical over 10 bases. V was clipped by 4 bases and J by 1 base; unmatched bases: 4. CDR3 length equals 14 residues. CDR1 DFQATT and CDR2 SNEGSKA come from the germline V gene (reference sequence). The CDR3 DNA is TGCAGTGCTACCAGACTAGCGGGTTCCTACGAGCAGTACTTC. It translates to CSATRLAGSYEQYF.

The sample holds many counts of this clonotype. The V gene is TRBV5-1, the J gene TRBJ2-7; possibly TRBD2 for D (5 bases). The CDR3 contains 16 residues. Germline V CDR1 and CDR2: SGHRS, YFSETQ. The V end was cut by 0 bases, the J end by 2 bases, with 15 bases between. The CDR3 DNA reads TGCGCCAGCAGCTTGGGAGGGCGGAGCGATACCTACGAGCAGTACTTC. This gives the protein CASSLGGRSDTYEQYF.

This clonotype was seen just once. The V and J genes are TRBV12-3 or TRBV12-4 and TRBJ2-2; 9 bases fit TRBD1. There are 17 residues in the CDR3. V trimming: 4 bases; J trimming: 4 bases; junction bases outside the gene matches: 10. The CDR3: CASSYGTGSPITGELFF. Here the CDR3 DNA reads TGTGCCAGCAGTTACGGGACAGGGTCTCCTATCACCGGGGAGCTGTTTTTT.

This CDR3 reads CASSTGATATYEQYF. The CDR3 DNA reads TGTGCCAGCAGTACGGGGGCCACCGCGACCTACGAGCAGTACTTC. The V call is TRBV28, the J call TRBJ2-7; D may correspond to TRBD1 or TRBD2 (6 bases each). Germline V gene data show CDR1 as MDHEN and CDR2 as SYDVKM. V lost 5 bases, J lost 2 bases, and 16 bases lay in between. This CDR3 is 15 amino acids long.

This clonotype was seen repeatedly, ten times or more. CDR3 region: CASSYSTYSNQPQHF. DNA for the CDR3: TGTGCCAGCAGTTACTCAACCTATAGCAATCAGCCCCAGCATTTT. The chain combines TRBV6-2 or TRBV6-3 with TRBJ1-5; D ambiguous. This CDR3 region has 15 residues. The V and J ends lost 0 bases and 0 bases respectively, with 6 bases between them. Germline assignment: CDR1 MNHEY and CDR2 SVGEGT.

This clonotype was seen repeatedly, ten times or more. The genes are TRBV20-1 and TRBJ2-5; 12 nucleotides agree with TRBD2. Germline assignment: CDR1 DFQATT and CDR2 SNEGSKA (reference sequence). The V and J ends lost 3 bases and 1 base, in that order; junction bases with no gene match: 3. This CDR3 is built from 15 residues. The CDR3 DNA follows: TGCAGTGCTAGTAAGGGACTAGCGGGCCAAGAGACCCAGTACTTC. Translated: CSASKGLAGQETQYF.

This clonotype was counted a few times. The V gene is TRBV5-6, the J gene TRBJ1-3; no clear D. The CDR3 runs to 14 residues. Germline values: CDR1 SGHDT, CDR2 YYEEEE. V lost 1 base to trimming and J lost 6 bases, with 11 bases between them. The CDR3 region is CASSLSGIENTIYF. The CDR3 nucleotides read TGTGCCAGCAGCTTGTCGGGGATAGAAAACACCATATATTTT.

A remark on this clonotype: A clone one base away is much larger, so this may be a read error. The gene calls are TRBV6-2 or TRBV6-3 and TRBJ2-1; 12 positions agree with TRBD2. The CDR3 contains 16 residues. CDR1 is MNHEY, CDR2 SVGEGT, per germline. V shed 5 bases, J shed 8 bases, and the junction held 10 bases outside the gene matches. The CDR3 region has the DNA TGTGCCAGCAGTAGGGAGACTAGCGGGAGTGCCCATGAGCAGTTCTTC. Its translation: CASSRETSGSAHEQFF.

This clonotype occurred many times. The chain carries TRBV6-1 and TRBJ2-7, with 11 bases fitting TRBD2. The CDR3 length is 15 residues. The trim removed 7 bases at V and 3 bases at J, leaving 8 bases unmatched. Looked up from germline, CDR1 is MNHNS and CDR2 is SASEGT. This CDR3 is CASTKVTSGIYEQYF. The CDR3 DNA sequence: TGTGCCAGCACCAAAGTGACTAGCGGGATCTACGAGCAGTACTTC.

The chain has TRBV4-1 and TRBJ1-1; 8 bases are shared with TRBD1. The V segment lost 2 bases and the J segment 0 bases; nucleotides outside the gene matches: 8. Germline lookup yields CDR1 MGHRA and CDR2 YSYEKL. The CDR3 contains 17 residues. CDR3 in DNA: TGCGCCAGCAGCCAACGACAGGGGTTAAACATGAACACTGAAGCTTTCTTT. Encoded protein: CASSQRQGLNMNTEAFF.

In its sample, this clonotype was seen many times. CDR3: CATSGGYGNTIYF. DNA for the CDR3: TGTGCCACCTCCGGAGGGTACGGAAACACCATATATTTT. The V and J genes are TRBV19 and TRBJ1-3; D is undetermined. The germline V gene encodes CDR1 LNHDA and CDR2 SQIVND (reference sequence). The CDR3 has 13 amino acids. V lost 10 bases and J 4 bases, leaving 14 bases between the germline ends.

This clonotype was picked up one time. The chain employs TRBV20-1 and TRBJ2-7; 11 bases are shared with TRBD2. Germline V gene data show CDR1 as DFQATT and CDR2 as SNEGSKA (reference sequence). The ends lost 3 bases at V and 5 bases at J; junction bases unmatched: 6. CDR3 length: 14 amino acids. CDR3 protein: CSASHLAGGHEQYF. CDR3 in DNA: TGCAGTGCTAGTCACCTAGCGGGAGGCCACGAGCAGTACTTC.

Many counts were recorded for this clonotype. The CDR3 spells CASSFSLAEAFF. The CDR3, as DNA: TGTGCCAGCAGTTTCTCCCTTGCTGAAGCTTTCTTT. The rearrangement uses TRBV6-5 and TRBJ1-1; no clear D gene. The V gene's germline CDR1 is MNHEY and CDR2 SVGAGI. V was trimmed by 4 bases and J by 6 bases, leaving 9 bases between them. The CDR3 sequence is 12 residues long.

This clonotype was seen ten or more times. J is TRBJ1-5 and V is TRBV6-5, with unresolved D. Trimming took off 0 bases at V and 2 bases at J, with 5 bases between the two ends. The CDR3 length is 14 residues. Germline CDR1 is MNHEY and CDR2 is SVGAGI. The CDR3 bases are TGTGCCAGCAGTTACTCGCAGGGCAATCAGCCCCAGCATTTT. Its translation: CASSYSQGNQPQHF.

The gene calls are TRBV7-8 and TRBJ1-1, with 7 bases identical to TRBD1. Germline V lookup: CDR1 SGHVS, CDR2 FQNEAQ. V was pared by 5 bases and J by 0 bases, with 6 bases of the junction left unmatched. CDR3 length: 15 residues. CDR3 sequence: CASSISTGMNTEAFF. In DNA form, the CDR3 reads TGTGCCAGCAGCATTTCGACAGGGATGAACACTGAAGCTTTCTTT.

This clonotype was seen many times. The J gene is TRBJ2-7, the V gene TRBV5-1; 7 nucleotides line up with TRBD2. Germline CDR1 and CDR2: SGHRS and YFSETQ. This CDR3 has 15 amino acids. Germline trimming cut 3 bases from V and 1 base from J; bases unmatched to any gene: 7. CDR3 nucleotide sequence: TGCGCCAGCAGCTCCGGACTAGTTCATTCCTACGAGCAGTACTTC. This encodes CASSSGLVHSYEQYF. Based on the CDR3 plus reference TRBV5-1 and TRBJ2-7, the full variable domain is KAGVTQTPRYLIKTRGQQVTLSCSPISGHRSVSWYQQTPGQGLQFLFEYFSETQRNKGNFPGRFSGRQFSNSRSEMNVSTLELGDSALYLCASSSGLVHSYEQYFGPGTRLTVT.

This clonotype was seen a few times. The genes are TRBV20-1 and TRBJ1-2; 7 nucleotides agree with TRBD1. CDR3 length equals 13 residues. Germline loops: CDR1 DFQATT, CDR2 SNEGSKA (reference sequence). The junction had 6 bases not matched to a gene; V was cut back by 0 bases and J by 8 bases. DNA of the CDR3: TGCAGTGCTAGAGAACAGGGGCTTTGGGGCTACACCTTC. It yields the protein CSAREQGLWGYTF.

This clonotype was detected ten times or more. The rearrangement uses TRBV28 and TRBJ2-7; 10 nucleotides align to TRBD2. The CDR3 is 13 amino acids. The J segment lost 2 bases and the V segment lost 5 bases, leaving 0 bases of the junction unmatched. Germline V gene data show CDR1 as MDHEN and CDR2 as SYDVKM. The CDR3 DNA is TGTGCCAGCAGTACTAGCGGGGCCTACGAGCAGTACTTC. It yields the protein CASSTSGAYEQYF.

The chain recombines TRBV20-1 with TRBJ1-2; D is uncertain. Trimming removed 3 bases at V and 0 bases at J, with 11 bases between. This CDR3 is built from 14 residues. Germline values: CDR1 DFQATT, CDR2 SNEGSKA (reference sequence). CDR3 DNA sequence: TGCAGTGCTAGTGACCTCACTACTAACTATGGCTACACCTTC. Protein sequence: CSASDLTTNYGYTF.

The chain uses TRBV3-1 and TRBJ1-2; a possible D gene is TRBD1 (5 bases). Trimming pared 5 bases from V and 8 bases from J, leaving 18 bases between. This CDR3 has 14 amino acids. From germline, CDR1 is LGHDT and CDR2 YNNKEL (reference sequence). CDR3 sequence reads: CASSETGGGSGYTF. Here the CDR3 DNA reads TGTGCCAGCAGCGAGACCGGTGGGGGGAGCGGCTACACCTTC.

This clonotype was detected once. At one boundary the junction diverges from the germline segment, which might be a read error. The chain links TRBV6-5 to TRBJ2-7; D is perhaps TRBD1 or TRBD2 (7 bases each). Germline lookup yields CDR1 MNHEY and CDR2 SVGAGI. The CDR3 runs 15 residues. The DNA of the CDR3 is TGTGCCAGCAGTTACGGCAGGGGGGGAACCGGGGAGCTGTACTTC. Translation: CASSYGRGGTGELYF.

CDR3 coding DNA: TGTGCCAGCAGTCCAGGGATCGGCTCCTACGAGCAGTACTTC. Protein product: CASSPGIGSYEQYF. This chain links TRBV7-8 with TRBJ2-7; possibly TRBD1 for D (5 bases). The ends were cut back, 6 bases at V and 0 bases at J, with 12 bases in the middle. The germline V gene encodes CDR1 SGHVS and CDR2 FQNEAQ. The CDR3 spans 14 residues. Variable domain in full (rest from reference TRBV7-8 and TRBJ2-7): GAGVSQSPRYKVAKRGQDVALRCDPISGHVSLFWYQQALGQGPEFLTYFQNEAQLDKSGLPSDRFFAERPEGSVSTLKIQRTQQEDSAVYLCASSPGIGSYEQYFGPGTRLTVT.

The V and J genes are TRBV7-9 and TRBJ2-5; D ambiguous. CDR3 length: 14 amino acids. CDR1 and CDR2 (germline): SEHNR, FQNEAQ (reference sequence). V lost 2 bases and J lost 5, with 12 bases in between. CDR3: CASSLPGNPETQYF. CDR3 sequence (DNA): TGTGCCAGCAGCTTACCAGGAAACCCTGAGACCCAGTACTTC.

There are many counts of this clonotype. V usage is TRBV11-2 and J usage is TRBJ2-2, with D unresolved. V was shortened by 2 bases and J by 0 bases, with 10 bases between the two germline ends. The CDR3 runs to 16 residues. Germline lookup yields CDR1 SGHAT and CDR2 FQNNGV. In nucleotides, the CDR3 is TGTGCCAGCAGCTTAATCGGTGCCACGAACACCGGGGAGCTGTTTTTT. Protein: CASSLIGATNTGELFF.

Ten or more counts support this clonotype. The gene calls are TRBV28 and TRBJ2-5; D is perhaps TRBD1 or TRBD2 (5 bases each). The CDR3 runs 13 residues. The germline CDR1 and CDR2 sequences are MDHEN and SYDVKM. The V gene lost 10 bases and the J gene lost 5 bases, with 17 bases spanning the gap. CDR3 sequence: CATTRGDVETQYF. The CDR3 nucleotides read TGTGCCACCACCCGAGGGGACGTGGAGACCCAGTACTTC.

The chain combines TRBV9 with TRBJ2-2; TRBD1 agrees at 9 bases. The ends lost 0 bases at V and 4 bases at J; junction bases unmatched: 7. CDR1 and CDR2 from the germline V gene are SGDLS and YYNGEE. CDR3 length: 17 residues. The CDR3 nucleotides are TGTGCCAGCAGCGTAGCCCCACAGGGGGCGGGCACCGGGGAGCTGTTTTTT. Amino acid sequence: CASSVAPQGAGTGELFF.